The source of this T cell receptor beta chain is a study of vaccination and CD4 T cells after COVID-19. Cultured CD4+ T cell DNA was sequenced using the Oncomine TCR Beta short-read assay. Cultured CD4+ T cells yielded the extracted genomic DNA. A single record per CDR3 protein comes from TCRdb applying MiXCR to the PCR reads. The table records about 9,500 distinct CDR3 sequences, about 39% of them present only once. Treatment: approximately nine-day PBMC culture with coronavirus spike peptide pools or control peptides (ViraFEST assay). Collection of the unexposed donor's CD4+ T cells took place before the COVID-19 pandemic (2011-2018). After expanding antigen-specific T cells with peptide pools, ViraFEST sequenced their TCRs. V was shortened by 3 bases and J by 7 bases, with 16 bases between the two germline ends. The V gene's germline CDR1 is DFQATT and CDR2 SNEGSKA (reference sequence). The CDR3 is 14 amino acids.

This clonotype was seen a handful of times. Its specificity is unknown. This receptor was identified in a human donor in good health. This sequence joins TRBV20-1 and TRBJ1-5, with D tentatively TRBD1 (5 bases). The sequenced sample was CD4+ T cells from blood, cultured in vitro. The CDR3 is CSASGREGNQPQHF. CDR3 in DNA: TGCAGTGCTAGTGGTAGGGAGGGGAACCAGCCCCAGCATTTT.